A selection of T cell receptor beta chains follows, all from one sample in a study of T cells after yellow fever vaccination. TCRdb re-called the 5' RACE reads through MiXCR, storing one row per CDR3 protein. Among under 250,000 distinct CDR3 sequences, about 3% were seen once, and the ten largest hold less than 3.5%. The starting material was CD4+ T cells sorted from PBMCs, obtained 10 days after the yellow fever booster vaccination. The receptors were sampled from a man aged 18-30 years who received the YFV17D yellow fever vaccine. CDR3s include the opening cysteine and the closing phenylalanine or tryptophan. The D gene is left open where the match is weak. Size tells how often a clone was seen (once, few, many) or the class of an expanded clone, and some rows leave it out.

j_call d_call v_call clone_size cdr3_aa cdr3_nt
TRBJ1-4 - TRBV20-1 many CSALTGSYEKLFF TGCAGTGCCCTCACAGGAAGTTACGAAAAACTGTTTTTT
TRBJ1-2 TRBD1 TRBV12-3/TRBV12-4 many CASSLFPNRGPDGYTF TGTGCCAGCAGTTTATTCCCCAACAGGGGGCCGGATGGCTACACCTTC
TRBJ1-1 - TRBV5-6 many CASNPRAGPTEAFF TGTGCCAGCAACCCTAGGGCAGGCCCCACTGAAGCTTTCTTT
TRBJ1-2 TRBD1 TRBV7-8 few CASSPHGRGQDGYTF TGTGCCAGCAGCCCCCATGGGAGGGGGCAGGATGGCTACACCTTC
TRBJ2-7 - TRBV9 many CASSVRPRDKTYEQYF TGTGCCAGCAGCGTAAGACCACGGGACAAGACCTACGAGCAGTACTTC
TRBJ1-2 - TRBV7-2 - CASSLEGPWEAGYTF TGTGCCAGCAGCTTAGAAGGCCCGTGGGAGGCTGGCTACACCTTC
TRBJ2-1 - TRBV29-1 many CSVFGQSHLGEQFF TGCAGCGTTTTCGGACAGTCTCATTTGGGTGAGCAGTTCTTC
TRBJ1-1 TRBD1 TRBV20-1 many CSASSAGGTEAFF TGCAGTGCTAGCTCTGCAGGGGGCACTGAAGCTTTCTTT
TRBJ2-3 - TRBV12-3/TRBV12-4 - CASSLSSGYTDTQYF TGTGCCAGCAGTTTAAGTAGCGGTTACACAGATACGCAGTATTTT
TRBJ2-2 - TRBV7-8 many CASSVREGPGELFF TGTGCCAGCAGCGTTCGGGAAGGCCCCGGGGAGCTGTTTTTT
TRBJ1-3 - TRBV12-3/TRBV12-4 - CASSAWGGSHIYF TGTGCCAGCAGTGCATGGGGGGGGTCCCACATATATTTT
TRBJ1-3 TRBD1 TRBV20-1 many CSAPDRASGNTIYF TGCAGTGCTCCGGACAGGGCCTCTGGAAACACCATATATTTT
TRBJ1-6 - TRBV20-1 - CSARLGVHNSPLHF TGCAGTGCTAGGCTCGGGGTTCATAATTCACCCCTCCACTTT
TRBJ1-3 TRBD1 TRBV28 many CASRSTGAGNTIYF TGTGCCAGCAGATCAACAGGGGCTGGAAACACCATATATTTT
TRBJ2-2 - TRBV6-5 few CASSLEPGANTGELFF TGTGCCAGCAGTCTCGAACCGGGGGCGAACACCGGGGAGCTGTTTTTT
TRBJ1-1 - TRBV12-3/TRBV12-4 few CATTGGVYSRAFF TGTGCCACCACCGGTGGGGTTTACAGCCGAGCTTTCTTT
TRBJ2-1 TRBD2 TRBV5-6 - CASSFPGARGDNEQFF TGTGCCAGCAGCTTCCCAGGGGCGCGGGGGGATAATGAGCAGTTCTTC
TRBJ2-7 TRBD2 TRBV5-1 many CASSDSGGDYEQYF TGCGCCAGCAGCGACAGCGGGGGAGACTACGAGCAGTACTTC
TRBJ2-2 - TRBV19 - CASSMRHLSLPGELFF TGTGCCAGTAGTATGAGACATCTAAGCCTTCCCGGGGAGCTGTTTTTT
TRBJ1-5 - TRBV2 many CASASWGGGNQPQHF TGTGCCAGCGCTTCTTGGGGAGGCGGCAATCAGCCCCAGCATTTT
TRBJ1-5 - TRBV10-3 many CAIRGQSNQPQHF TGTGCCATCAGAGGACAAAGCAATCAGCCCCAGCATTTT
TRBJ2-1 TRBD2 TRBV3-1 many CASSLAGTSGDYEQFF TGTGCCAGCAGCCTAGCCGGGACTAGCGGGGACTATGAGCAGTTCTTC
TRBJ2-7 TRBD2 TRBV9 many CASSPGLAGVYEQYF TGTGCCAGCAGCCCAGGGCTAGCGGGGGTCTACGAGCAGTACTTC
TRBJ2-7 TRBD1 TRBV2 few CASNRDRGNEQYF TGTGCCAGCAACCGGGACAGGGGTAACGAGCAGTACTTC
TRBJ2-3 TRBD2 TRBV3-1 - CASSPRSRGLVTDTQYF TGTGCCAGCAGCCCTCGGTCGCGGGGACTAGTCACAGATACGCAGTATTTT
TRBJ1-2 - TRBV12-3/TRBV12-4 many CASRPTGLGGYTF TGTGCCAGCAGACCTACAGGGTTAGGAGGCTACACCTTC
TRBJ2-3 - TRBV3-1 few CASSPTGTLEYTQYF TGTGCCAGCAGCCCAACCGGGACATTGGAATATACGCAGTATTTT
TRBJ2-1 - TRBV5-4 few CASSLSEGRNEQFF TGTGCCAGCAGCTTGAGCGAGGGCCGGAATGAGCAGTTCTTC
TRBJ1-1 TRBD1 TRBV5-1 many CASSSLMGQGDTEAFF TGCGCCAGCAGCTCCTTGATGGGACAGGGAGACACTGAAGCTTTCTTT
TRBJ1-1 - TRBV11-2 many CASSLDWGTEAFF TGTGCCAGCAGCTTAGATTGGGGTACTGAAGCTTTCTTT
TRBJ2-3 - TRBV20-1 many CSASGGPRSGTQYF TGCAGTGCTAGTGGGGGACCACGCTCGGGTACGCAGTATTTT
TRBJ2-1 - TRBV4-3 few CASSHRLASYNEQFF TGCGCCAGCAGCCACCGGCTAGCTTCCTACAATGAGCAGTTCTTC
TRBJ1-1 TRBD1 TRBV5-4 few CASSLGQGTGGGTEAFF TGTGCCAGCAGCTTGGGTCAGGGGACAGGGGGAGGGACTGAAGCTTTCTTT